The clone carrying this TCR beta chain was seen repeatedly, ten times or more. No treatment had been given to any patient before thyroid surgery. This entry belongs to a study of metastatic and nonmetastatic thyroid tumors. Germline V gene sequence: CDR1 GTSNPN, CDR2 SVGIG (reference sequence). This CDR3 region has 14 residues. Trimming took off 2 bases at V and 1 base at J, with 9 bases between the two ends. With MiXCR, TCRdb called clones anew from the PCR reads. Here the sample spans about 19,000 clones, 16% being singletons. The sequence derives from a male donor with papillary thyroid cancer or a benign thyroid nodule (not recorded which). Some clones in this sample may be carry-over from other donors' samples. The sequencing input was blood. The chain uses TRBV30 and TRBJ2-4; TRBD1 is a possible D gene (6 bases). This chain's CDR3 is CAWSTQGAKNIQYF. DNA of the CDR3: TGTGCCTGGAGTACCCAGGGGGCCAAAAACATTCAGTACTTC. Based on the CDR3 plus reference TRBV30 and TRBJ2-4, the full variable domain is SQTIHQWPATLVQPVGSPLSLECTVEGTSNPNLYWYRQAAGRGLQLLFYSVGIGQISSEVPQNLSASRPQDRQFILSSKKLLLSDSGFYLCAWSTQGAKNIQYFGAGTRLSVL.